This T cell receptor beta chain stems from a study of regulatory T cells in long-lasting Graves disease (dated by TCRdb to the early 2020s). Study-level background: Antithyroid drugs had been taken for less than 3 months by newly diagnosed Graves' disease patients. This study used TCR sequencing and RNA sequencing of peripheral blood to compare persistent Graves' disease patients against newly diagnosed Graves' disease patients. The study was conducted in China and was registered as a clinical trial. A total of about 33 samples were covered by TCR sequencing, comprising some 13 persistent and about 20 newly diagnosed Graves' disease patients. Study-level results and caveats: Sequencing and analysis were limited to the TCR beta chain. Persistent patients shared more public clonotypes among themselves (around 3,000) than newly diagnosed patients did (about 900). The study examined only peripheral blood because the primary lesion, thyroid tissue, could not be accessed. TRBV28, TRBJ1-2 and TRBJ2-5 were preferentially used in persistent disease, while TRBV20-1 and TRBJ2-1 were favored in newly diagnosed disease. The small sample size was acknowledged by the authors as a limitation that may reduce accuracy. Lower TCR Shannon entropy and fewer highly expanded clones were observed in persistent Graves' disease patients than in newly diagnosed patients, which suggested clonal expansion.

Preparation of the library involved multiplex PCR. Sequencing was carried out with an Illumina HiSeq 4000. TCR beta libraries were built with iRepertoire HTBI primers and Arm-PCR amplification of CDR3 regions. Gel purification was performed on PCR products prior to sequencing. On the authors' methods: A total of some 65 TRBV and more than twelve TRBJ segments were identified across samples and were used for gene usage analysis of CDR3 amino acid clonotypes. COPE and FqMerger were used to merge the filtered high-quality paired reads into contigs. BLAST was used to align contigs to IMGT TRBV, TRBD and TRBJ reference genes, and CDR3 was defined according to IMGT. Any clonotype with a frequency above 0.1% was classified as a highly expanded clone. Shannon entropy was used to measure repertoire diversity, and the Gini coefficient was used to measure V-J evenness. Clonotypes shared by more than one individual were considered public. Using fastp trimming at Q25 and MiXCR clonotype assembly, TCRdb reanalyzed the public sequencing data and kept in-frame beta chains. For every CDR3 protein sequence, its rows merge into one entry that carries the most common genes and DNA. TCRdb, not the original authors, processed these V and J calls. The sample data list approximately 470,000 distinct CDR3 sequences, and roughly 17% of these were observed just once. Of the sample, 9% to 15% falls within the top ten clones.

This clonotype occurred many times. It lacks a known antigen. Qualities for individual bases were not recorded, and no much larger clone is one base off. The label giving this sample's time point can be read as: newly diagnosed GD, antithyroid drugs for less than 3 months. For both TCR sequencing and RNA sequencing, RNA was extracted from PBMCs in TRIzol. The diagnosis of Graves' disease was made according to American Thyroid Association guidelines. Recruitment of patients was carried out at an endocrinology department in Xi'an, China. Each patient gave 7 to 9.5 milliliters of peripheral blood, collected in an EDTA anticoagulant tube. Ficoll Paque Plus density gradient separation was used to isolate PBMCs, and no additional T cell sorting was done. An Agilent 2100 Bioanalyzer and agarose gel were used to check RNA quality, while a NanoDrop 2000 measured RNA concentration. CDR1 and CDR2, per the germline V gene (reference sequence), are DFQATT and SNEGSKA. V is pared back by 6 bases and J by 0 bases, with 15 bases lying between the germline termini. Its CDR3 holds 15 amino acids, cysteine through phenylalanine. Only the CDR3 DNA stays, 45 bases, in frame from base 1.

This sample was also put to use in a study of T cells in Graves' hyperthyroidism and ophthalmopathy. As described in the second report: Stable Graves' hyperthyroidism was defined as no progression to ophthalmopathy during 18 months of follow-up. The hyperthyroidism patients were between 18 and 65 years old and newly diagnosed, with a disease duration of less than 2 months. Exclusion was applied to patients with uncontrolled infections, other autoimmune diseases, pregnancy or lactation. Diagnoses were based on clinical symptoms, serum thyroxine and TRAb, thyroid ultrasound and orbital computed tomography. The TCR CDR3 was subjected to a first round of RT-PCR using the HTBI primer set and the Qiagen OneStep RT-PCR kit. Most expanded thyroid clonotypes (frequency above 0.001) were also found in blood, which suggests that blood repertoires may mirror thyroid immune responses. Ophthalmopathy was separated from stable hyperthyroidism by a 13 V-J signature model, with over 85% sensitivity and about 81% specificity obtained in cross-validation and 80%/75% obtained in testing. During validation, the model predicted progression to ophthalmopathy a median of about 6.3 months ahead of onset, with more than 60% sensitivity and roughly 72% specificity. A discovery cohort of roughly 100 patients, approximately 45 with Graves' ophthalmopathy and about 60 with stable Graves' hyperthyroidism, was used to find distinguishing TCR V-J signatures. Prospective prediction of ophthalmopathy was tested in an independent validation cohort consisting of 18 hyperthyroidism patients and 17 patients who later progressed to ophthalmopathy. For training and testing, the 80 to 100 patients in the discovery cohort were randomly divided in a 7:3 ratio. In addition, the study compared T-cell repertoires in thyroid tissue and in blood from about 6 Graves' hyperthyroidism patients. After sampling, hyperthyroidism patients received methimazole starting at 30 mg daily, and ophthalmopathy patients received high-dose intravenous methylprednisolone. A second multiplex PCR round built the libraries, followed by size selection and purification. The libraries were sequenced on an Illumina HiSeq2000 using paired-end 100 bp reads. SOAPnuke was used to process the raw data, with reads discarded if the reads contained adapters or uncalled bases, had a mean Phred below 15, or lacked an exact constant-primer or identifier match. High-quality paired reads were merged using COPE v1.2.5, and each unique nucleotide sequence was defined as a clonotype. Clonotypes were aligned to IMGT TRBV, TRBD and TRBJ reference segments using MiTCR v1.1. The analysis was restricted to V-J combinations with a frequency above 0.0001, which together covered approximately 99% of the repertoires. A TCS score was defined as the ratio of F50 (clonal expansion) to E x V (chaos), with BLOSUM62-based TCRdist applied between CDR3 peptides within each V-J. Welch's t-statistics and random forest reduced around 520 V-J features to 10 to 15, which were used in a naive Bayes classifier (R e1071). No statistical method was used to set the sample size in advance, and investigators knew the group allocation. The paper reports TCR Vbeta CDR3 sequencing of 130 to 150 peripheral blood samples: fewer than 50 ophthalmopathy, under 85 hyperthyroidism and around 17 progressor patients.

The clonotype originates from a middle-aged man with Graves disease. Donor details come from another sample of the same person, matched by shared clones. The V and J segments used are TRBV20-1 and TRBJ2-1, with TRBD2 as a weak D call on 6 bases. The sequencing here drew on peripheral blood mononuclear cells (PBMCs), taken at new diagnosis, from a patient treated with antithyroid drugs. The sequenced DNA is TGCAGTGCCATGGCTTCGGGAGTCTCCTACAATGAGCAGTTCTTC. This translates into CSAMASGVSYNEQFF.